One and the same sample provided the 16 T cell receptor beta chains below, sequenced in a study of early T cells in non-severe SARS-CoV-2 infection. MiXCR, run by TCRdb on the 5' RACE reads, gives a single entry per CDR3 protein. The sample has about 110,000 distinct CDR3 sequences; about 12% are singletons. Sequencing input: whole blood. These receptors were collected from an adult who was a healthcare worker with PCR-confirmed SARS-CoV-2 infection or an uninfected control (not recorded which).

This clonotype has just a few counts. The rearrangement joins TRBV12-3 or TRBV12-4 to TRBJ2-7; D ambiguous. Trimming left V 8 bases short and J 2 bases short, with 7 bases between. This CDR3 is 11 amino acids long. Written as DNA, the CDR3 is TGTGCCAGCGGACGGCCCTACGAGCAGTACTTC. It is translated as CASGRPYEQYF.

This clonotype was picked up a small number of times. An end of the junction does not agree with germline; a read error may underlie this. The CDR3 DNA reads as TGTGTCAGCAGCTCCAACAGGGGATTATCAGATACGCAGTATTTT. As protein: CVSSSNRGLSDTQYF. V gene TRBV13 combines with J gene TRBJ2-3; 7 positions agree with TRBD1. CDR1 and CDR2 from the germline V gene are PRHDT and FYEKMQ (reference sequence). This CDR3 has 15 amino acids.

In this sample, this clonotype turned up many times. The rearrangement joins TRBV11-3 to TRBJ2-5, with 7 bases lining up with TRBD2. The CDR3 contains 15 residues. With V trimmed by 0 bases and J by 5 bases, 6 bases remained unmatched. CDR1 is SGHNT and CDR2 is YENEEA in the germline V gene. As DNA, the CDR3 is TGTGCCAGCAGCTTAGACTGGAGAGCGGGGGAGACCCAGTACTTC. The encoded protein is CASSLDWRAGETQYF. Looking up the rest from reference TRBV11-3 and TRBJ2-5 gives the full variable domain: EAGVVQSPRYKIIEKKQPVAFWCNPISGHNTLYWYLQNLGQGPELLIRYENEEAVDDSQLPKDRFSAERLKGVDSTLKIQPAELGDSAVYLCASSLDWRAGETQYFGPGTRLLVL.

The chain has TRBV5-1 and TRBJ1-6; 10 bases map to TRBD1. CDR3 length: 14 amino acids. With 3 bases clipped from V and 13 bases from J, the junction kept 7 bases outside the gene matches. Germline V gene lookup returns CDR1 SGHRS and CDR2 YFSETQ. The CDR3 here is CASSSGTGESPLHF. The CDR3 DNA reads as TGCGCCAGCAGCTCCGGGACAGGGGAGTCTCCCCTCCACTTT.

V and J are TRBV5-1 and TRBJ1-5; no clear D gene. The CDR3 sequence is 16 residues long. Germline assignment: CDR1 SGHRS and CDR2 YFSETQ. V lost 4 bases and J lost 6, with 20 bases in between. CDR3 sequence (DNA): TGCGCCAGCAGCCCCGAGGGCCGAAGAAAGGGTCAGCCCCAGCATTTT. Amino acid sequence: CASSPEGRRKGQPQHF.

This clonotype was counted at least ten times. The V and J genes are TRBV24-1 and TRBJ2-7, with TRBD1 identical over 11 bases. V was pared by 2 bases and J by 7 bases, with 6 bases of the junction left unmatched. Germline lookup yields CDR1 KGHDR and CDR2 SFDVKD. The CDR3 extends over 15 amino acids. In DNA form, the CDR3 reads TGTGCCACCAGTGATTCTGGGACAGGGGGTCGAGAGCAGTACTTC. Translated: CATSDSGTGGREQYF.

This clonotype was observed at least ten times. The chain carries TRBV27 and TRBJ2-3; 7 nucleotides match TRBD1. This CDR3 is built from 14 residues. Germline CDR1 is MNHEY and CDR2 is SMNVEV (reference sequence). Losses at the gene ends were 10 bases for V and 7 bases for J; bases not matched to a gene: 14. In nucleotides, the CDR3 is TGTGCCAACCCCCGGGACAGCAGCACGAATACGCAGTATTTT. This translates into CANPRDSSTNTQYF.

This clonotype was seen repeatedly, ten times or more. This chain uses TRBV7-9 with TRBJ1-2; TRBD1 is a possible D gene (5 bases). CDR1 is SEHNR and CDR2 is FQNEAQ in the germline V gene (reference sequence). The CDR3 runs 15 residues. Trimming pared 1 base from V and 0 bases from J, leaving 9 bases between. Here the CDR3 DNA reads TGTGCCAGCAGCTTAGGAGGGGCCTCTAACTATGGCTACACCTTC. This gives the protein CASSLGGASNYGYTF. Filled out from reference TRBV7-9 and TRBJ1-2, the complete variable domain reads DTGVSQNPRHKITKRGQNVTFRCDPISEHNRLYWYRQTLGQGPEFLTYFQNEAQLEKSRLLSDRFSAERPKGSFSTLEIQRTEQGDSAMYLCASSLGGASNYGYTFGSGTRLTVV.

This clonotype was seen many times. This chain joins TRBV28 and TRBJ1-5, with a weak D call TRBD1 (5 bases). This CDR3 has 17 residues. Germline CDR1 and CDR2: MDHEN and SYDVKM. Between the trimmed V and J ends, which lost 0 bases and 4 bases, there was a span of 16 bases. CDR3 DNA sequence: TGTGCCAGCAGTTTATGGGCCGGGACCGGCCCGAATCAGCCCCAGCATTTT. Amino acids: CASSLWAGTGPNQPQHF.

The CDR3, as DNA: TGTGCCAGCAGCTTCACTAGGGCCCACGAGCAGTACTTC. This encodes CASSFTRAHEQYF. The V call is TRBV5-6, the J call TRBJ2-7, with D possibly being TRBD2 (5 bases). Germline V gene lookup returns CDR1 SGHDT and CDR2 YYEEEE. Trimming left V 2 bases short and J 5 bases short, with 11 bases between. CDR3 length: 13 residues.

The chain carries TRBV28 and TRBJ2-3; D perhaps matches TRBD1 (6 bases). This CDR3 spans 16 amino acids. CDR1 MDHEN and CDR2 SYDVKM come from the germline V gene. Trimming took off 4 bases at V and 3 bases at J, with 17 bases between the two ends. The CDR3 loop reads CASSYPRTEGTDTQYF. The CDR3 bases are TGTGCCAGCAGTTACCCCCGGACAGAAGGAACAGATACGCAGTATTTT.

There are a few counts of this clonotype. CDR3 bases: TGTGCCAGCAGTTACTCTTTTTTGACAGGGAGGTTTGACACTGAAGCTTTCTTT. It translates to CASSYSFLTGRFDTEAFF. This chain connects TRBV6-6 to TRBJ1-1; 7 bases line up with TRBD1. The V gene end was trimmed by 0 bases and the J gene end by 3 bases; junction bases not matched to a gene: 13. The V gene's germline CDR1 is MNHNY and CDR2 SVGAGI (reference sequence). This CDR3 has 18 amino acids.

This clonotype was recorded many times. The V gene is TRBV24-1, the J gene TRBJ2-1, with unresolved D. V lost 5 bases and J 0 bases, leaving 16 bases between the germline ends. The CDR3 loop spans 17 amino acids. Per the germline V gene, CDR1 is KGHDR and CDR2 is SFDVKD. CDR3 in DNA: TGTGCCACCAGTGGCCCCGGGCCCATTCTCTCCTACAATGAGCAGTTCTTC. This gives the protein CATSGPGPILSYNEQFF.

The chain uses TRBV12-3 or TRBV12-4 and TRBJ1-1; perhaps TRBD1 as D (6 bases). V dropped 3 bases and J dropped 11 bases, with 10 bases sitting between them. This CDR3 contains 11 residues. The CDR3 region has the DNA TGTGCCAGCAGTTTGACAGGAGGTGCTTTCTTT. As protein: CASSLTGGAFF.

This clonotype was seen more than once but under ten times. This sequence joins TRBV19 and TRBJ1-4; 10 bases fit TRBD1. This CDR3 comprises 15 residues. Germline-derived CDR1 and CDR2 are LNHDA and SQIVND (reference sequence). Trimming removed 6 bases from V and 8 bases from J; junction bases left unmatched: 9. CDR3: CASRPRGTGEEKLFF. The CDR3 coding sequence is TGTGCCAGTAGACCCAGAGGGACAGGGGAGGAAAAACTGTTTTTT.

This clonotype was detected only a few times. The rearrangement uses TRBV12-3 or TRBV12-4 and TRBJ2-2, with TRBD2 identical over 7 bases. V trimming: 2 bases; J trimming: 7 bases; junction bases outside the gene matches: 4. CDR3 length equals 14 residues. Here the CDR3 reads CASSLRAGVGELFF. The CDR3 DNA sequence: TGTGCCAGCAGTTTAAGGGCGGGGGTCGGGGAGCTGTTTTTT.